These 18 T cell receptor beta chains originate from one sample sequenced in a study of brain metastases from non-small cell lung cancer (dated by TCRdb to the late 2010s). The library was built by means of the immunoSEQ multiplex PCR assay. What TCRdb holds here is the immuneACCESS table cut down to in-frame rearrangements. Part of the clones is not present; checked against another copy, under half of the missing clones reflect an unresolved V gene, and the others are unexplained. This sample has more than 4,000 clones in its table, and 65% to 90% of those were observed once. The ten largest clones capture 5.9% of the sample. The specimen was primary lung tumor tissue. The cell subset or site label, as the study defines it: primary lung tumor paired with brain metastasis. The receptors come from a donor at least 40 years old with non-small cell lung cancer.

V and J are TRBV5-1 and TRBJ2-2; D possibly corresponds to TRBD1 (5 bases). CDR3 length: 15 amino acids. The germline V gene encodes CDR1 SGHRS and CDR2 YFSETQ. Trimming left V 0 bases short and J 0 bases short, with 6 bases between. The CDR3 is CASSLDRPNTGELFF. The CDR3 bases are TGCGCCAGCAGCTTGGACAGGCCGAACACCGGGGAGCTGTTTTTT.

This rearrangement joins TRBV7-3 to TRBJ2-1; 8 bases are shared with TRBD2. CDR1 and CDR2 from the germline V gene are SGHTA and FQGTGA. With 5 bases clipped from V and 5 bases from J, the junction kept 8 bases outside the gene matches. The CDR3 runs to 15 residues. The CDR3, as DNA: TGTGCCAGCAGCACTCCCGGGACTAGTAACAATGAGCAGTTCTTC. It codes for CASSTPGTSNNEQFF.

CDR3: CASSPGLPSHEQYF. Written as DNA, the CDR3 is TGTGCCAGCAGCCCCGGACTCCCAAGCCACGAGCAGTACTTC. The rearrangement links TRBV7-3 to TRBJ2-7, with TRBD2 as a possible D gene (5 bases). The CDR3 runs 14 residues. Germline CDR1 SGHTA, CDR2 FQGTGA. Trimming removed 5 bases from V and 5 bases from J, with 16 bases in between.

The chain has TRBV3-1 (or the pseudogene TRBV3-2) and TRBJ2-2; TRBD1 matches at 7 bases. Germline-derived CDR1 and CDR2 are LGHDT and YNNKEL (reference sequence). The junction had 3 bases not matched to a gene; V was cut back by 2 bases and J by 6 bases. This CDR3 region has 14 residues. CDR3 in amino acids: CASSQSDRAGELFF. In DNA form, the CDR3 reads TGTGCCAGCAGCCAATCCGACAGGGCCGGGGAGCTGTTTTTT.

This chain connects TRBV5-1 to TRBJ2-1, with D perhaps matching TRBD2 (6 bases). CDR1 SGHRS and CDR2 YFSETQ come from the germline V gene. Trimming took off 0 bases at V and 1 base at J, with 11 bases between the two ends. CDR3 length: 16 amino acids. DNA for the CDR3: TGCGCCAGCAGCTTGGAGGCAGGGAGGTCCTACAATGAGCAGTTCTTC. Protein: CASSLEAGRSYNEQFF.

The V gene is TRBV2, the J gene TRBJ2-7; 8 positions agree with TRBD2. CDR1 SNHLY and CDR2 FYNNEI come from the germline V gene. The CDR3 consists of 16 residues. After removal of 5 bases from V and 8 bases from J, the junction contained 17 bases not matched to a gene. The CDR3 spells CASSPRIAGHQYKQYF. The CDR3 nucleotides read TGTGCCAGCAGTCCCCGGATAGCGGGACATCAATACAAGCAGTACTTC.

The chain carries TRBV7-8 and TRBJ2-7; a possible D gene is TRBD2 (6 bases). This CDR3 contains 14 residues. Trimming left V 6 bases short and J 5 bases short, with 17 bases between. The germline CDR1 and CDR2 sequences are SGHVS and FQNEAQ. The CDR3 DNA sequence: TGTGCCAGCAGTCCGTTTGGGGGGTCAGACGAGCAGTACTTC. Translation gives CASSPFGGSDEQYF.

The chain recombines TRBV2 with TRBJ2-2; D gene unclear. V was clipped by 8 bases and J by 0 bases, with 13 bases between them. This CDR3 is 15 amino acids long. Germline V lookup: CDR1 SNHLY, CDR2 FYNNEI. The CDR3 coding sequence is TGTGCCAGCGGTATGGAAGTTCCGAACACCGGGGAGCTGTTTTTT. As protein: CASGMEVPNTGELFF.

The rearrangement joins TRBV10-2 to TRBJ2-2; 9 nucleotides match TRBD1. Germline V gives CDR1 WSHSY, CDR2 SAAADI. The junction had 6 bases not matched to a gene; V was cut back by 6 bases and J by 4 bases. The CDR3 loop spans 15 amino acids. CDR3 DNA sequence: TGCGCCAGCAGACAGGGGGCGCGTGGCACCGGGGAGCTGTTTTTT. Translated, it gives CASRQGARGTGELFF.

The rearrangement joins TRBV6-4 to TRBJ1-4, with D maybe TRBD1 (5 bases). Looked up from germline, CDR1 is MRHNA and CDR2 is SNTAGT. The CDR3 runs to 14 residues. Trimming took 7 bases from V and 8 from J, leaving 17 bases between them. The CDR3 nucleotides are TGTGCCAGCACCCTGACAGCCCCAGGAGAAAAACTGTTTTTT. Amino acids: CASTLTAPGEKLFF.

The gene calls are TRBV2 and TRBJ2-1; no firm D call. The CDR3 totals 11 residues. V shed 5 bases and J shed 8 bases, with 7 bases lying between them. Germline CDR1 reads SNHLY; CDR2 reads FYNNEI. CDR3 residues: CASSIYDEQFF. For the CDR3, the DNA is TGTGCCAGCAGTATATACGATGAGCAGTTCTTC.

The CDR3 sequence is CAWSLTSGNTIYF. CDR3 DNA sequence: TGTGCCTGGAGTTTGACATCTGGAAACACCATATATTTT. The chain combines TRBV30 with TRBJ1-3; no firm D call. The V and J ends lost 2 bases and 1 base respectively, with 6 bases between them. The CDR3 totals 13 residues. Germline loops: CDR1 GTSNPN, CDR2 SVGIG (reference sequence).

Remarks on this clone: Germline and junction disagree at one end, which may indicate a read error. This chain connects TRBV5-8 to TRBJ2-7; 10 bases are shared with TRBD2. This CDR3 has 13 residues. CDR1 SGHTS and CDR2 YDEGEE come from the germline V gene. The CDR3 DNA follows: TGTGCCAGCAGCTTAACTAGCGGGACGAGGCAGAACTTC. Protein: CASSLTSGTRQNF.

CDR3 residues: CASSLRVGQGNTEAFF. The CDR3 DNA sequence: TGCGCCAGCAGCTTACGAGTGGGACAGGGGAACACTGAAGCTTTCTTT. The V gene is TRBV5-1, the J gene TRBJ1-1; 9 bases agree with TRBD1. Germline CDR1 SGHRS, CDR2 YFSETQ. Trimming took 2 bases from V and 1 from J; bases not matched to a gene: 6. This CDR3 has 16 amino acids.

This clone was observed once. The chain employs TRBV3-1 (or the pseudogene TRBV3-2) and TRBJ1-5, with D perhaps matching TRBD1 (5 bases). With 3 bases removed from V and 4 bases from J, the gap between germline ends came to 7 bases. CDR3 length: 13 amino acids. From germline, CDR1 is LGHDT and CDR2 YNNKEL (reference sequence). CDR3 amino acids: CASSQDKNQPQHF. In DNA, the CDR3 is TGTGCCAGCAGCCAGGACAAGAATCAGCCCCAGCATTTT.

This clone turned up a few times. This sequence joins TRBV15 and TRBJ2-7; 13 bases agree with TRBD2. From germline, CDR1 is LNHNV and CDR2 YYDKDF (reference sequence). The V and J ends lost 3 bases and 2 bases, in that order; junction bases with no gene match: 1. The CDR3 loop spans 15 amino acids. The CDR3 DNA is TGTGCCACCAGCAGCGGGACTAGCGGGGCCTACGAGCAGTACTTC. Its translation is CATSSGTSGAYEQYF.

The V gene is TRBV20-1, the J gene TRBJ2-1; tentatively, D is TRBD1 (6 bases). The germline V gene has CDR1 DFQATT and CDR2 SNEGSKA (reference sequence). The CDR3 is 14 amino acids. V shed 3 bases and J shed 4 bases, with 13 bases lying between them. The CDR3 region has the DNA TGCAGTGCTAGTTCGGACAGATTATACAATGAGCAGTTCTTC. It codes for CSASSDRLYNEQFF.

V gene TRBV15 combines with J gene TRBJ2-7, with TRBD1 identical over 7 bases. The V segment lost 5 bases and the J segment 2 bases; nucleotides outside the gene matches: 15. This CDR3 has 17 residues. CDR1 LNHNV and CDR2 YYDKDF come from the germline V gene (reference sequence). The CDR3 DNA is TGTGCCACCAGCCCTTCCTCCCCGACAGGGATTACCTACGAGCAGTACTTC. It is translated as CATSPSSPTGITYEQYF.